What follows are 7 T cell receptor beta chains derived from one specimen sequenced in a study of cytomegalovirus exposure and HLA in healthy donors. Primers: 60 Vbeta forward and 13 Jbeta reverse. Assay used: immunoSEQ multiplex PCR; TCRdb lists only in-frame clones, some missing. The sample shows about 150,000 clones, 85% to 90% of them seen only once. The sample taken for sequencing was PBMCs. These TCRs come from a woman aged 25-40 years in good health and CMV-seronegative.

The V and J genes are TRBV4-3 and TRBJ1-2; 9 bases line up with TRBD1. The CDR3 is 17 amino acids. Germline-derived CDR1 and CDR2 are LGHNA and YSLEER. The V gene end was trimmed by 0 bases and the J gene end by 4 bases; junction bases not matched to a gene: 9. CDR3 region: CASSQDPPGQGLYGYTF. As DNA, the CDR3 is TGCGCCAGCAGCCAAGACCCCCCGGGACAGGGCCTCTATGGCTACACCTTC.

The chain recombines TRBV10-3 with TRBJ1-1, with 9 bases lining up with TRBD1. The junction had 15 bases not matched to a gene; V was cut back by 8 bases and J by 5 bases. The germline gives CDR1 ENHRY, CDR2 SYGVKD. This CDR3 region has 16 residues. In nucleotides, the CDR3 is TGTGCCATCTCTTCCGGGGACAGGGTAGGAAAAACTGAAGCTTTCTTT. It translates to CAISSGDRVGKTEAFF.

The rearrangement links TRBV4-1 to TRBJ1-4; a possible D gene is TRBD1 (5 bases). V gave up 2 bases and J gave up 7 bases, with 11 bases separating them. This CDR3 contains 14 residues. Germline V lookup: CDR1 MGHRA, CDR2 YSYEKL. As DNA, the CDR3 is TGCGCCAGCAGCCAACCCCAGGGTGGTGAAAAACTGTTTTTT. Translated, it gives CASSQPQGGEKLFF.

The chain recombines TRBV7-9 with TRBJ2-6; D ambiguous. This CDR3 is built from 17 residues. Germline CDR1 is SEHNR and CDR2 is FQNEAQ (reference sequence). The V gene lost 0 bases and the J gene lost 0 bases, with 9 bases spanning the gap. The CDR3 sequence: CASSLASKGSGANVLTF. The CDR3 DNA sequence: TGTGCCAGCAGCTTAGCTAGCAAAGGCTCTGGGGCCAACGTCCTGACTTTC.

The chain couples TRBV7-2 to TRBJ2-5; TRBD2 agrees at 10 bases. The germline CDR1 and CDR2 sequences are SGHTA and FQGNSA. The trim removed 4 bases at V and 5 bases at J, leaving 7 bases unmatched. The CDR3 loop spans 15 amino acids. The CDR3 DNA reads as TGTGCCAGCAGCTCTAGCGGGAGCCACCGGGAGACCCAGTACTTC. This codes for CASSSSGSHRETQYF.

This sequence joins TRBV7-8 and TRBJ2-1, with TRBD1 identical over 9 bases. V was clipped by 3 bases and J by 7 bases; unmatched bases: 4. The CDR3 has 14 residues. The germline CDR1 and CDR2 sequences are SGHVS and FQNEAQ. The CDR3 loop reads CASSFRDRENEQFF. The CDR3 nucleotides are TGTGCCAGCAGCTTCCGGGACAGGGAAAATGAGCAGTTCTTC.

Only one count was recorded for this clone. The CDR3 loop reads CASSPRDNRLYGYTF. The CDR3 coding sequence is TGTGCCAGCTCACCACGGGACAACCGGCTCTATGGCTACACCTTC. V gene TRBV18 combines with J gene TRBJ1-2, with D tentatively TRBD1 (6 bases). V gave up 1 base and J gave up 4 bases, with 13 bases separating them. Looked up from germline, CDR1 is KGHSH and CDR2 is LQKENI. The CDR3 loop spans 15 amino acids.